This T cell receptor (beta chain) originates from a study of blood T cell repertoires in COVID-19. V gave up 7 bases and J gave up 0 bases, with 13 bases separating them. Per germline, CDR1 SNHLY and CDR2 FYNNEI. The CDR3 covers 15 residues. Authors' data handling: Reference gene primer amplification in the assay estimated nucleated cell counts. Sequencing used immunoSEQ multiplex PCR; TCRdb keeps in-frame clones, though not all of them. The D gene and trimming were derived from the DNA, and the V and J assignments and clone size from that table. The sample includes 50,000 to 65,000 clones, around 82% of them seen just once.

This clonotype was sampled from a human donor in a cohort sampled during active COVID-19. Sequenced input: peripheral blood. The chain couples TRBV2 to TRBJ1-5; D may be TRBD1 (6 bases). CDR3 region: CASKGQKNSNQPQHF. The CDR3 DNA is TGTGCCAGCAAAGGACAGAAAAATAGCAATCAGCCCCAGCATTTT.